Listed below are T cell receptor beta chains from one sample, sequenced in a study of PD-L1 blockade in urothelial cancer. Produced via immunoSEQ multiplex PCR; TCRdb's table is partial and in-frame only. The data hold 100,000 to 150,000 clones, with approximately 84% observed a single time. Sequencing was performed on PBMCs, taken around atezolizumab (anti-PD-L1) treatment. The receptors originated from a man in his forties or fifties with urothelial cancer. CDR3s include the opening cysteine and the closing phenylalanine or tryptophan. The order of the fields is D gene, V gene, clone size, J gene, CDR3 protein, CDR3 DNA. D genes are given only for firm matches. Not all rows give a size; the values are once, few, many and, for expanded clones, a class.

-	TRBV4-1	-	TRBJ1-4	CASSQPSLRVGATNEKLFF	TGCGCCAGCAGCCAGCCATCCCTGAGGGTCGGAGCAACTAATGAAAAACTGTTTTTT
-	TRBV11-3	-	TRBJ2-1	CASSSSSRGYNEQFF	TGTGCCAGCAGCTCTAGCAGTCGGGGGTACAATGAGCAGTTCTTC
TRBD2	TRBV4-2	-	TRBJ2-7	CASSQQTGLVNEQYF	TGTGCCAGCAGCCAACAGACGGGACTAGTAAACGAGCAGTACTTC
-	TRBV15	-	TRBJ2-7	CATSSRANSYEQYF	TGTGCCACCAGTTCTAGAGCCAACTCCTACGAGCAGTACTTC
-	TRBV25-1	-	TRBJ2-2	CASSEYRGSGELFF	TGTGCCAGCAGTGAATATAGGGGGTCCGGGGAGCTGTTTTTT
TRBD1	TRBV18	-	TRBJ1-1	CASSPQGDYYTEAFF	TGTGCCAGCTCACCTCAGGGGGATTATTACACTGAAGCTTTCTTT
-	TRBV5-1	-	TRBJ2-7	CASKPYQSYEQYF	TGCGCCAGCAAGCCGTACCAATCCTACGAGCAGTACTTC
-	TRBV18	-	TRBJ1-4	CASSPRFTEEKLFF	TGTGCCAGCTCACCAAGGTTTACAGAAGAAAAACTGTTTTTT
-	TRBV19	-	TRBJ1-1	CASINSPPGEAFF	TGTGCCAGTATTAACTCTCCGCCGGGTGAAGCTTTCTTT
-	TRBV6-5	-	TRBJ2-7	CASSYLADYEQYF	TGTGCCAGCAGTTACCTGGCAGACTACGAGCAGTACTTC
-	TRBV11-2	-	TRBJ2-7	CASSLDMTGLNAYEQYF	TGTGCCAGCAGCTTAGATATGACAGGATTGAACGCCTACGAGCAGTACTTC
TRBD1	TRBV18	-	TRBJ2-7	CASSQQQGAGAYEQYF	TGTGCCAGCTCACAACAACAGGGGGCTGGAGCCTACGAGCAGTACTTC
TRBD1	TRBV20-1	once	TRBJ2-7	CSVKQGNEQYF	TGCAGTGTAAAACAGGGGAACGAGCAGTACTTC
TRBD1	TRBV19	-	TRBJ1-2	CASNYGTGGSDGYGYTF	TGTGCCAGCAATTACGGGACAGGTGGGTCGGATGGATATGGCTACACCTTC
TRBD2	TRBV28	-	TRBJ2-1	CASGRSSGSLEQFF	TGTGCCAGCGGGAGGTCTAGCGGGAGCCTCGAGCAGTTCTTC
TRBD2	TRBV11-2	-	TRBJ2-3	CASSPFFSGSSTDTQYF	TGTGCCAGCAGCCCCTTCTTTAGCGGGAGCAGCACAGATACGCAGTATTTT
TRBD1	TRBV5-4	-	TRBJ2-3	CASSFGRGNADTQYF	TGTGCCAGCAGCTTCGGCAGGGGGAACGCAGATACGCAGTATTTT
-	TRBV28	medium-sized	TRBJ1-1	CASSTAPREAFF	TGTGCCAGCAGTACAGCTCCACGCGAAGCTTTCTTT
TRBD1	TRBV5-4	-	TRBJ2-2	CASSPGTAFSNTGELFF	TGTGCCAGCAGCCCGGGGACAGCCTTTTCGAACACCGGGGAGCTGTTTTTT
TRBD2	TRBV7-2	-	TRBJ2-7	CASSSRTSGIAEQYF	TGTGCCAGCAGCTCACGGACTAGCGGGATCGCCGAGCAGTACTTC
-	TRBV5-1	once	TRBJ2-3	CASSLVQTSPRQYF	TGCGCCAGCAGCTTGGTGCAGACCTCTCCTAGGCAGTATTTT
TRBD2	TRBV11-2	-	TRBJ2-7	CASNGLADYEQYF	TGTGCCAGCAACGGACTAGCGGACTACGAGCAGTACTTC
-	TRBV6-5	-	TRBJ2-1	CASTTTKSGYNEQFF	TGTGCCAGCACCACAACAAAAAGTGGTTACAATGAGCAGTTCTTC
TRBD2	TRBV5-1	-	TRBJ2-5	CASSQAAGRETQYF	TGCGCCAGCAGCCAGGCAGCCGGGAGGGAGACCCAGTACTTC
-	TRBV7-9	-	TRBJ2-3	CASSLLSPDTQYF	TGTGCCAGCAGCTTACTTTCCCCAGATACGCAGTATTTT
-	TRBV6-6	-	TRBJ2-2	CASSIGQRANTGELFF	TGTGCCAGCAGCATAGGACAGCGAGCGAACACCGGGGAGCTGTTTTTT
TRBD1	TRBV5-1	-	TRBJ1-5	CASSFGTANQPQHF	TGCGCCAGCAGCTTCGGGACAGCGAATCAGCCCCAGCATTTT
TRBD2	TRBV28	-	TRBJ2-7	CASSFLSGSYEQYF	TGTGCCAGCAGTTTCCTTAGCGGGAGCTACGAGCAGTACTTC
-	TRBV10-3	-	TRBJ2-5	CAIKPQNQETQYF	TGTGCCATCAAACCCCAGAACCAAGAGACCCAGTACTTC
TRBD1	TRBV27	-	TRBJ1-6	CASSSRTGIYNSPLHF	TGTGCCAGCAGTTCCCGGACAGGCATCTATAATTCACCCCTCCACTTT
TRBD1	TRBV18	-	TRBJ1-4	CASSRTGSTNEKLFF	TGTGCCAGCTCTCGGACAGGTTCAACTAATGAAAAACTGTTTTTT
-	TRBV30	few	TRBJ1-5	CAWSPGGRQPQHF	TGTGCCTGGAGCCCCGGGGGTAGACAGCCCCAGCATTTT
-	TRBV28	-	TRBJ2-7	CASSFGQDIYEQYF	TGTGCCAGCAGTTTTGGCCAGGATATCTACGAGCAGTACTTC
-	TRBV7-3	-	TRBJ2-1	CASSFGGGRNEQFF	TGTGCCAGCAGCTTCGGGGGAGGACGCAATGAGCAGTTCTTC
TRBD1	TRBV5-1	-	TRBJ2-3	CASSLGQGPWDTQYF	TGCGCCAGCAGCCTAGGACAGGGCCCTTGGGATACGCAGTATTTT
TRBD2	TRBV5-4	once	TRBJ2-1	CASSPTSGKYNEQFF	TGTGCCAGCAGCCCTACTAGCGGCAAATACAATGAGCAGTTCTTC
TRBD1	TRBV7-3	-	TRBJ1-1	CASSFERTGYFAEAFF	TGTGCCAGCAGCTTCGAACGGACAGGTTATTTCGCTGAAGCTTTCTTT
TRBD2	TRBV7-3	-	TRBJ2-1	CASSPLAGDYNEQFF	TGTGCCAGCAGCCCCCTAGCGGGAGACTACAATGAGCAGTTCTTC
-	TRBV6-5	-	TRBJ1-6	CASSYSVQYNSPLHF	TGTGCCAGCAGTTACTCAGTGCAGTATAATTCACCCCTCCACTTT
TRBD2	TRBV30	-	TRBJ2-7	CAWNGPAGAYEQYF	TGTGCCTGGAACGGCCCTGCGGGAGCCTACGAGCAGTACTTC